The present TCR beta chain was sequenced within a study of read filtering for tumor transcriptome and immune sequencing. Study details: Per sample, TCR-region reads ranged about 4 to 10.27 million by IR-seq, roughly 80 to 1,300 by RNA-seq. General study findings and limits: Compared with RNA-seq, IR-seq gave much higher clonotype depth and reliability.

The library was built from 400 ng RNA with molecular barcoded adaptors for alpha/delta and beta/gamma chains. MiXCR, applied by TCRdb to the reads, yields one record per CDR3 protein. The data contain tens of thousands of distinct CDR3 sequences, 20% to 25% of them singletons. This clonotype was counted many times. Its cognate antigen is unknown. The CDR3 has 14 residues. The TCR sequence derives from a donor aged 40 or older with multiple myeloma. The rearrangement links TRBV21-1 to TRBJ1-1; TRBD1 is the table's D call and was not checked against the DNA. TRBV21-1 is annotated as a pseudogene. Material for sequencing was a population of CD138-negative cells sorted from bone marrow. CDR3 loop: CASSYRVGNTEAFF. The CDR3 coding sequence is TGTGCCAGCAGCTACAGGGTGGGAAACACTGAAGCTTTCTTT.